This TCR beta chain was recovered during a study of T-cell reconstitution after alpha-beta-depleted transplantation in children. Findings of the study overall: Hyperexpanded clones declined; after one year, newly produced T cells mostly supplied diversity.

This clonotype was observed many times. What it binds is not known. Unique molecular identifiers were used to barcode this TCRbeta library. TCRdb analysed the PCR reads with MiXCR anew, one entry per CDR3 protein. The sample includes a few hundred thousand distinct CDR3 sequences, roughly 17% of them seen just once. CDR3 length equals 12 residues. Germline CDR1 is MNHEY and CDR2 is SVGEGT. V was shortened by 6 bases and J by 4 bases, with 9 bases between the two germline ends. The TCR sequence derives from a boy under two years old who had a stem cell transplant for Wiskott-Aldrich syndrome, so the T cells may come from the graft donor. The input for sequencing was PBMCs, mostly from graft donor cells, taken 360 days after TCRalphabeta/CD19-depleted stem cell transplant. The chain combines TRBV6-2 or TRBV6-3 with TRBJ2-5, with a weak D call TRBD1 (6 bases). The CDR3 protein is CASSGRGETQYF. Here the CDR3 DNA reads TGTGCCAGCAGCGGCAGGGGAGAGACCCAGTACTTC.